This TCR beta chain is from a study of T cell repertoires in cytomegalovirus infection. Looking at the study overall: TCR beta signatures that were public indicated CMV infection and matching HLA type. Study observations and caveats: People with CMV and the relevant HLA were identified by cumulative public TCR beta family frequency. In two of eight donors, the top clonotype was HLA-C-restricted CMV-specific.

This clonotype was seen many times. Its target is unknown. V was clipped by 0 bases and J by 0 bases, with 5 bases between them. CDR1 and CDR2 from the germline V gene are ENHRY and SYGVKD. This CDR3 comprises 14 residues. TCRdb ran MiXCR on the reads and lists one entry per CDR3 protein. The data show 150,000 to 200,000 distinct CDR3 sequences, with around 14% seen just once and around 27% held by the top ten. The receptor was derived from a human donor in good health (CMV status not recorded). Some clones in this sample may be carry-over from other donors' samples. The chain recombines TRBV10-3 with TRBJ1-1; D is ambiguous. The source material was PBMCs. This CDR3 reads CAISESVVNTEAFF. For the CDR3, the DNA is TGTGCCATCAGTGAGTCTGTGGTGAACACTGAAGCTTTCTTT.